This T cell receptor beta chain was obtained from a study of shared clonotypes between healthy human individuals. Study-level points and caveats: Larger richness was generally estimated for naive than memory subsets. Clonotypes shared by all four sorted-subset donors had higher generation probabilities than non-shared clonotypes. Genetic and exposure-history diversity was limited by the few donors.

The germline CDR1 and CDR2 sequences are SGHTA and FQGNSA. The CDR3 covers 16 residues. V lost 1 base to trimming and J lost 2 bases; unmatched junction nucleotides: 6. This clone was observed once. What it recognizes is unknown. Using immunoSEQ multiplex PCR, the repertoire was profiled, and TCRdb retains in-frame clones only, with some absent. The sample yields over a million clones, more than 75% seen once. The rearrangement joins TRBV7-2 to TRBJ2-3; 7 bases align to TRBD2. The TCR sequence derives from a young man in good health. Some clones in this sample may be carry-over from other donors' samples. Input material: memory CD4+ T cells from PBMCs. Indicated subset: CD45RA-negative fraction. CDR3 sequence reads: CASSLGLAALTDTQYF. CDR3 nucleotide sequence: TGTGCCAGCAGCTTAGGTCTAGCGGCTCTCACAGATACGCAGTATTTT.